Below are 5 T cell receptor beta chains sequenced from a single sample in a study of blood T cell repertoires in COVID-19. Sequenced by immunoSEQ multiplex PCR; TCRdb stores in-frame clones only, minus some. The data show 210,000 or so clones, approximately 79% seen once. Sequenced sample: peripheral blood. These receptors originate from a human donor in a cohort sampled during active COVID-19.

The chain employs TRBV20-1 and TRBJ1-2; unclear D gene. CDR1 is DFQATT and CDR2 is SNEGSKA in the germline V gene (reference sequence). The CDR3 extends over 17 amino acids. The V and J ends lost 3 bases and 3 bases respectively, with 23 bases between them. The DNA of the CDR3 is TGCAGTGCTAGTGGCCTGCATCCAGGCGATACTTACTATGGCTACACCTTC. Encoded protein: CSASGLHPGDTYYGYTF.

The gene calls are TRBV5-1 and TRBJ2-3, with 8 bases fitting TRBD1. In germline, CDR1 is SGHRS, CDR2 YFSETQ. After removal of 2 bases from V and 3 bases from J, the junction contained 5 bases not matched to a gene. The CDR3 spans 15 residues. The CDR3 loop reads CASSFSGGGTDTQYF. Here the CDR3 DNA reads TGCGCCAGCAGCTTTTCAGGGGGCGGGACAGATACGCAGTATTTT. The full variable domain, completed using reference TRBV5-1 and TRBJ2-3, is KAGVTQTPRYLIKTRGQQVTLSCSPISGHRSVSWYQQTPGQGLQFLFEYFSETQRNKGNFPGRFSGRQFSNSRSEMNVSTLELGDSALYLCASSFSGGGTDTQYFGPGTRLTVL.

The rearrangement links TRBV3-1 (or the pseudogene TRBV3-2) to TRBJ2-7; 12 bases are shared with TRBD2. J was trimmed by 5 bases and V by 4 bases; bases with no gene match: 3. This CDR3 has 14 residues. The germline V gene encodes CDR1 LGHDT and CDR2 YNNKEL (reference sequence). The chain's CDR3 is CASSLRTSGNEQYF. DNA for the CDR3: TGTGCCAGCAGCCTTCGGACTAGCGGGAACGAGCAGTACTTC.

V and J are TRBV5-8 and TRBJ1-2; D perhaps matches TRBD1 (5 bases). V was pared by 5 bases and J by 2 bases, with 10 bases between. This CDR3 region has 13 residues. The germline V gene has CDR1 SGHTS and CDR2 YDEGEE. CDR3 nucleotide sequence: TGTGCCAGCAGGGACACAGGCAACTATGGCTACACCTTC. As protein: CASRDTGNYGYTF.

In DNA, the CDR3 is TGTGCCAGTACTCTATCTGCGGGGCTGAGCACCGGGGAGCTGTTTTTT. Its protein product is CASTLSAGLSTGELFF. The chain carries TRBV19 and TRBJ2-2; TRBD2 is a possible D gene (6 bases). CDR3 length equals 16 residues. Germline loops: CDR1 LNHDA, CDR2 SQIVND (reference sequence). Trimming removed 7 bases at V and 4 bases at J, with 19 bases between.